This T cell receptor beta chain originates from a study of identical twins. Notes on the study in general: Twin-shared out-of-frame alpha sequences were enriched for low generation probability. Monozygotic twins shared more out-of-frame TCR alpha than recombination models predicted.

After template switching added a universal primer site, the resulting cDNA carried unique molecular identifiers. TCRdb re-called the 5' RACE reads through MiXCR, storing one row per CDR3 protein. The repertoire includes just under 550,000 distinct CDR3 sequences, 13% to 15% of them detected once, and about 0.47% sits in the top ten. There are a few counts of this clonotype. What it recognizes is unknown. Germline trimming cut 5 bases from V and 10 bases from J; bases unmatched to any gene: 13. Germline loops: CDR1 SGHAT, CDR2 FQNNGV. The CDR3 covers 16 residues. The data also belong to a second study, concerning yellow fever vaccine responses in identical twins.

This sequence joins TRBV11-2 and TRBJ2-1; 11 bases are a match to TRBD2. This TCR came from a woman between 18 and 29 years old in good health. Material: CD4+ T cells sorted from blood. Here the CDR3 reads CASSQGLAGGVIEQFF. Written as DNA, the CDR3 is TGTGCCAGCAGCCAAGGGCTAGCGGGGGGTGTAATAGAGCAGTTCTTC. The entire variable domain, with the rest obtained from reference TRBV11-2 and TRBJ2-1, is as follows: EAGVAQSPRYKIIEKRQSVAFWCNPISGHATLYWYQQILGQGPKLLIQFQNNGVVDDSQLPKDRFSAERLKGVDSTLKIQPAKLEDSAVYLCASSQGLAGGVIEQFFGPGTRLTVL.